This T cell receptor (beta chain) derives from a study of blood T cell repertoires in COVID-19. Looking at the study overall: The samples span acute and convalescent COVID-19 from the United States, Italy and Spain. The cDNA or gDNA used as material had been derived from T cells, B-cell-depleted T cells, or PBMCs.

V lost 2 bases to trimming and J lost 11 bases, with 16 bases between them. The CDR3 is made up of 13 amino acids. Looked up from germline, CDR1 is MDHEN and CDR2 is SYDVKM. As processed by the authors: Reference gene primer amplification yielded estimated nucleated cell counts. Profiling relied on immunoSEQ multiplex PCR, and the TCRdb table lists in-frame clones only, not all of them. From that table come the V and J calls and clone size; the DNA was used to work out D and trimming. Of over 110,000 clones in the sample, about 86% were seen once. This clone appeared once. This sequence joins TRBV28 and TRBJ2-7; D remains ambiguous. The specimen was peripheral blood. The receptor comes from a human donor in a cohort sampled during active COVID-19. CDR3 in amino acids: CASSLEFSRVKYF. The CDR3 DNA follows: TGTGCCAGCAGTTTAGAGTTTAGCCGGGTCAAGTACTTC.